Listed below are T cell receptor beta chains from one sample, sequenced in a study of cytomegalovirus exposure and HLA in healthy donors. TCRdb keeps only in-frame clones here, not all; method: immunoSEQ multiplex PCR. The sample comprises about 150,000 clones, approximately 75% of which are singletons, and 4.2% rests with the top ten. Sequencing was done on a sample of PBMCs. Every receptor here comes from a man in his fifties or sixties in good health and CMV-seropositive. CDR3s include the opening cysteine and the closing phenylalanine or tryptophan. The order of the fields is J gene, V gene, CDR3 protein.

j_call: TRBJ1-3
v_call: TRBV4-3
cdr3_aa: CASSQQGSSGNTIYF

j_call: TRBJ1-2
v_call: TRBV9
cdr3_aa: CASSGYGYTF

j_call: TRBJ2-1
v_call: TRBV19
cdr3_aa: CASSIVTSGNHEQFF

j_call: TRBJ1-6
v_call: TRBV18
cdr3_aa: CASSPSGTGIKSPLHF

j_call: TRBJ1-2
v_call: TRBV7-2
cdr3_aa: CASSPGTANYGYTF

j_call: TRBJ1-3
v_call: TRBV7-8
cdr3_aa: CASSSTMSPGNTIYF

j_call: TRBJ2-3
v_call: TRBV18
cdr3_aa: CASSPGGAQYF

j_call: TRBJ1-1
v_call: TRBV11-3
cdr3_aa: CASSSNVGQGAQSTEAFF

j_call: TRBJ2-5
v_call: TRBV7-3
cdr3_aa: CASSFIPGGQETQYF

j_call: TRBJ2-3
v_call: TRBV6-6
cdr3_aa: CASNLASTDTQYF

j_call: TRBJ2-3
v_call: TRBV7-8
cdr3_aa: CASSSAGGGRGDTQYF

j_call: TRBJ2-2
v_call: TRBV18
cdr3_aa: CASSPGLASVGELFF

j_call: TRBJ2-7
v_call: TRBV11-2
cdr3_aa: CASSLVWDRGTYEQYF

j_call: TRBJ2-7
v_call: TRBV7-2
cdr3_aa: CASSLQGTYEQYF

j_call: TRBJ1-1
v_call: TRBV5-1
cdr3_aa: CASSLEGGEAFF

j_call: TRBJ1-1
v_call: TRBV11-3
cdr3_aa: CASSLQGGGVDTEAFF

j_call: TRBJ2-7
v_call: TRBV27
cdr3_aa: CASSLLGLEAYEQYF

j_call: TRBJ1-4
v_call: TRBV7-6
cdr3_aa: CASSLDPPRATNEKLFF

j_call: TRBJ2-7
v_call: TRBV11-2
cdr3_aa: CASSLVRPVLTTTEQYF

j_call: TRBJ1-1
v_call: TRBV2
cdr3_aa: CASTPRGHTEAFF

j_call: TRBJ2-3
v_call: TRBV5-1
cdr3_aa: CASSFTSGRRFPNTDTQYF

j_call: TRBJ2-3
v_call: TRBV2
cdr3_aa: CASSRLEADTQYF

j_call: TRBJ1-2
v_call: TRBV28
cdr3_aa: CASSLAPDLYGYTF

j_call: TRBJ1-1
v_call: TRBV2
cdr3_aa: CASSPGPYSGAFF

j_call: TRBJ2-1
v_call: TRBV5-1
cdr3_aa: CASSPGTSGLEGKQFF

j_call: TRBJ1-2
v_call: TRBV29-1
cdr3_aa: CSVDTANF

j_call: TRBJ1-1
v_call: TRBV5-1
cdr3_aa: CASSLFRGNTEAFF

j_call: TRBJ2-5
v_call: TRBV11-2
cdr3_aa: CASSFLYQGAEETQYF

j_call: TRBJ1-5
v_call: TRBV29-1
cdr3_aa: CFPVWRSSNQPQHF

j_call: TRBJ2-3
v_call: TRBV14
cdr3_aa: CASSHLLAGGTDTQYF

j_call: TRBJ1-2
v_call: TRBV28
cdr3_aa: CASSLDRSYGYTF

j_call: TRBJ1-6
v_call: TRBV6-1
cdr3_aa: CASSARDRVQTPLHF

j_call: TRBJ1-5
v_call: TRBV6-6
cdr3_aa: CASSTGTSNQPQHF

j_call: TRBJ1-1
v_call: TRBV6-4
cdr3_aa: CASSDSHRATEAFF

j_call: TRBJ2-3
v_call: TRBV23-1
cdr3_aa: CASSHQRTSGRVLGNTDTQYF

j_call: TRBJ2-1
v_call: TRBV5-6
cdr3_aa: CASSFASGGWAEQFF

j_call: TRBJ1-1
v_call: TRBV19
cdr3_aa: CASLKAGGVTEAFF

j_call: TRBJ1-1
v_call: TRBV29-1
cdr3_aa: CSVATGLTEAFF

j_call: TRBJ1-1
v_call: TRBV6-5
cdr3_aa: CASRASRGRDTEAFF

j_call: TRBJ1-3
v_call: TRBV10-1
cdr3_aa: CASSEGNDRDNVFRAGNTIYF

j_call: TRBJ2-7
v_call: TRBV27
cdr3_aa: CASSSPSLSGLDEQYF